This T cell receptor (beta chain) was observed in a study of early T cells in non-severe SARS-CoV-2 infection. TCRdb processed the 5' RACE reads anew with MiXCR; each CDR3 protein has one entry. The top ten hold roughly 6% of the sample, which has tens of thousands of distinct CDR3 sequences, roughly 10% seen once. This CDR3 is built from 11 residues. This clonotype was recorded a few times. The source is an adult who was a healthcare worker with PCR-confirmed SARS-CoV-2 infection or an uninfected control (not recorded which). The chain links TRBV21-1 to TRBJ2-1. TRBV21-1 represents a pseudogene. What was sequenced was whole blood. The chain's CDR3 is CASSPDNEQFF. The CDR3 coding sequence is TGTGCCAGCAGCCCGGACAATGAGCAGTTCTTC.